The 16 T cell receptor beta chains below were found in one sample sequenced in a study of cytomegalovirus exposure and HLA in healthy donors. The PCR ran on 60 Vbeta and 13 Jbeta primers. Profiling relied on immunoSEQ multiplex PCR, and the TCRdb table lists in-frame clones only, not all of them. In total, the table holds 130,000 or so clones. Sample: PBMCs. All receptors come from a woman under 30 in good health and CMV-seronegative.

This CDR3 is CATSRGPETQYF. In DNA, the CDR3 is TGTGCCACCAGCAGAGGTCCGGAGACCCAGTACTTC. V and J are TRBV15 and TRBJ2-5; no definite D call. Germline V gives CDR1 LNHNV, CDR2 YYDKDF (reference sequence). The length of the CDR3 is 12 residues. Deletions cut 1 base from V and 5 bases from J, with 5 bases between. Using reference TRBV15 and TRBJ2-5 for the parts outside the CDR3, the full variable domain is DAMVIQNPRYQVTQFGKPVTLSCSQTLNHNVMYWYQQKSSQAPKLLFHYYDKDFNNEADTPDNFQSRRPNTSFCFLDIRSPGLGDTAMYLCATSRGPETQYFGPGTRLLVL.

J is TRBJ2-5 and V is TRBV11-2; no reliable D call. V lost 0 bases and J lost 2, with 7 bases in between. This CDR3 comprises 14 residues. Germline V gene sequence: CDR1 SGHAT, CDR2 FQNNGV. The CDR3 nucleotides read TGTGCCAGCAGCTTAGAGCGCTTTCAAGAGACCCAGTACTTC. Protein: CASSLERFQETQYF.

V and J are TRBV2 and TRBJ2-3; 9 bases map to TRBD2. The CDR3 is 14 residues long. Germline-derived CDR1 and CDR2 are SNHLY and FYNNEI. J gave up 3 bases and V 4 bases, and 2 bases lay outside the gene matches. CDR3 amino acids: CASSGAGGTDTQYF. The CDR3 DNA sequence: TGTGCCAGCAGTGGAGCGGGAGGTACAGATACGCAGTATTTT.

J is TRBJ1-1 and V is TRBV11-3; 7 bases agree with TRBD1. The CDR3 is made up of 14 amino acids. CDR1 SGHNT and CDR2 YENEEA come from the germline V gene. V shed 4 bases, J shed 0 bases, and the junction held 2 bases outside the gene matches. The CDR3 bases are TGTGCCAGCAGCTCAGGGACAGTGAACACTGAAGCTTTCTTT. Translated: CASSSGTVNTEAFF.

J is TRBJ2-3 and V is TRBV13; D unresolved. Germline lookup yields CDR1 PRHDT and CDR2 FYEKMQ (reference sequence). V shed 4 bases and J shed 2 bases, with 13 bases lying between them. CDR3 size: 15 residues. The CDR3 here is CASSSPSSSTDTQYF. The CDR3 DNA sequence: TGTGCCAGCAGCTCGCCATCTAGTTCCACAGATACGCAGTATTTT. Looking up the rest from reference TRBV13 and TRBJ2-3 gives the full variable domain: AAGVIQSPRHLIKEKRETATLKCYPIPRHDTVYWYQQGPGQDPQFLISFYEKMQSDKGSIPDRFSAQQFSDYHSELNMSSLELGDSALYFCASSSPSSSTDTQYFGPGTRLTVL.

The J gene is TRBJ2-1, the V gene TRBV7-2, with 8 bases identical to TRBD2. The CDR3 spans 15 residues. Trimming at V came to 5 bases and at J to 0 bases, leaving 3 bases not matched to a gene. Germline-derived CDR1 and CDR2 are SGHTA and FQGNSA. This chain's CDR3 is CASSISGGSYNEQFF. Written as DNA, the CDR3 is TGTGCCAGCAGCATAAGCGGGGGCTCCTACAATGAGCAGTTCTTC.

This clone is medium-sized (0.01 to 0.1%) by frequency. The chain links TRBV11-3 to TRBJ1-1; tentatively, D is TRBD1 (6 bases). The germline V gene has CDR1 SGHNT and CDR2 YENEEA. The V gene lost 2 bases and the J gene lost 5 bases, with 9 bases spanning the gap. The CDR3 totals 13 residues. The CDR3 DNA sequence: TGTGCCAGCAGCTTACCGGGGACAACTGAAGCTTTCTTT. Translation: CASSLPGTTEAFF.

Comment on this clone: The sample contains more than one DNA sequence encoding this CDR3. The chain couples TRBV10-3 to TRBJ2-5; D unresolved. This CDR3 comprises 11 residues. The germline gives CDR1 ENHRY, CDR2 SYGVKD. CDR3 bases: TGTGCTACCCTGCCCCGGGAGACCCAGTACTTC. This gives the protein CATLPRETQYF.

CDR3 region: CASSLVSSGSNIDNEQFF. For the CDR3, the DNA is TGTGCCAGCAGCTTAGTTTCTAGCGGGAGTAATATTGACAATGAGCAGTTCTTC. The J gene is TRBJ2-1, the V gene TRBV7-2, with 10 positions matching TRBD2. The CDR3 extends over 18 amino acids. Per germline, CDR1 SGHTA and CDR2 FQGNSA. V lost 1 base, J lost 5 bases, and 11 bases stayed unmatched. The full variable domain, its missing parts supplied by reference TRBV7-2 and TRBJ2-1, is GAGVSQSPSNKVTEKGKDVELRCDPISGHTALYWYRQSLGQGLEFLIYFQGNSAPDKSGLPSDRFSAERTGGSVSTLTIQRTQQEDSAVYLCASSLVSSGSNIDNEQFFGPGTRLTVL.

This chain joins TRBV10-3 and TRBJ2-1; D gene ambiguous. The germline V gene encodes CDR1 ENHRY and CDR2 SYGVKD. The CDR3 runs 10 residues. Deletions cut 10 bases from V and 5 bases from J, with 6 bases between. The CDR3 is CATEDNEQFF. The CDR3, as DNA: TGTGCCACCGAGGACAATGAGCAGTTCTTC.

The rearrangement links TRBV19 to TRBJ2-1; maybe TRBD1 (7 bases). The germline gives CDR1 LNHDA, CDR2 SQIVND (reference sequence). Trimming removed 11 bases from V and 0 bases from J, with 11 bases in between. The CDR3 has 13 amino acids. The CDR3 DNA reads TGTGCCTCAGGGGGGTTCTCCTACAATGAGCAGTTCTTC. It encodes CASGGFSYNEQFF.

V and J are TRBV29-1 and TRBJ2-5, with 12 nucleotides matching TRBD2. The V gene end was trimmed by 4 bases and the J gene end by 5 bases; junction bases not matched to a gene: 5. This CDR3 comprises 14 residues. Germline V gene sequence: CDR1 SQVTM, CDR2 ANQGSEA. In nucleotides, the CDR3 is TGCAGCGTTGGCGGGACTAGCGGGTGGGAGACCCAGTACTTC. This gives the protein CSVGGTSGWETQYF.

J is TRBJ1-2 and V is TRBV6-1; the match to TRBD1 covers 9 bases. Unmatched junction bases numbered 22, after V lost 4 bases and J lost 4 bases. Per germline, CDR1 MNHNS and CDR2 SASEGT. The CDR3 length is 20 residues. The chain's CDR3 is CASSGYRGRKPTEAIYGYTF. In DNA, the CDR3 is TGTGCCAGCAGTGGTTACAGGGGGCGCAAACCCACAGAGGCAATCTATGGCTACACCTTC.

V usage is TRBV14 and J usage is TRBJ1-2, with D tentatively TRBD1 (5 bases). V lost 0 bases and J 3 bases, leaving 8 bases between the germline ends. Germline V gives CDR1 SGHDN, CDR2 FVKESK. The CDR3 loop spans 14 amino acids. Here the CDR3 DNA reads TGTGCCAGCAGCCAAGACTCAGGGCACTATGGCTACACCTTC. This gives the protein CASSQDSGHYGYTF.

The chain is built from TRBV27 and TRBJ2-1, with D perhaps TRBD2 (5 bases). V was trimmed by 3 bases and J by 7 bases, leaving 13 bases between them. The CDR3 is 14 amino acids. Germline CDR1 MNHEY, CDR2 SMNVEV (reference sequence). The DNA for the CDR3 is TGTGCCAGCAGTTTTGGTACTAGTACGAATGAGCAGTTCTTC. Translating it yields CASSFGTSTNEQFF.

The CDR3 DNA sequence: TGTGCCAGCAGCGAACAGGGTCCCGGGGAGCTGTTTTTT. Translating gives CASSEQGPGELFF. This sequence joins TRBV9 and TRBJ2-2, with a weak D call TRBD1 (6 bases). The CDR3 length is 13 residues. Germline CDR1 and CDR2: SGDLS and YYNGEE. V dropped 3 bases and J dropped 6 bases, with 9 bases sitting between them.